This TCR beta chain stems from a study of naive and memory T cell subsets. Findings and limits, study-wide: Gini index rose across naive, CM, EM and EMRA in CD4 and CD8. Especially in CD8 cells, naive repertoires contained a few larger clonotypes, possibly CD45RA-re-expressing memory cells.

CDR1 and CDR2 from the germline V gene are SNHLY and FYNNEI. The CDR3 runs to 11 residues. Trimming removed 6 bases from V and 3 bases from J, with 6 bases in between. This clonotype was detected only a few times. Antigen unknown. The beta constant-region primer was an equimolar mix of two oligonucleotides covering TRBC1 and TRBC2. Four rounds of PCR amplified the ligated cDNA using nested alpha and beta constant-region primers plus SP2. Ligation attached a single-stranded oligonucleotide with a 12-nucleotide UMI and the SP2 primer to the cDNA 3' end. TCRdb reprocessed the UMI-ligation and nested PCR reads with MiXCR, giving one entry per CDR3 protein. The sample holds over 100,000 distinct CDR3 sequences, 13% to 15% seen once.

The sample consisted of naive CD8+ T cells from blood. This receptor was taken from a human donor in good health. The chain couples TRBV2 to TRBJ2-7; D gene ambiguous. The CDR3 nucleotides are TGTGCCAGCAGCGGATACTACGAGCAGTACTTC. It is translated as CASSGYYEQYF.